This section outlines one T cell receptor beta chain sequence together with its context. Method: immunoSEQ multiplex PCR; TCRdb's copy keeps in-frame clones and lacks some. The repertoire holds tens of thousands of clones, around 92% seen once, with 2.8% in the top ten. The data were taken from a study of T cell changes during pregnancy in multiple sclerosis. The V and J ends lost 0 bases and 4 bases, in that order; junction bases with no gene match: 7. Looked up from germline, CDR1 is KGHSH and CDR2 is LQKENI. The CDR3 extends over 17 amino acids. The source was peripheral blood, collected in the third trimester of pregnancy. The receptor was isolated from a female donor in good health, enrolled as a control in a pregnancy study. The chain has TRBV18 and TRBJ1-4; 8 bases map to TRBD1. The CDR3 here is CASSPPSLTGDNEKLFF. CDR3 sequence (DNA): TGTGCCAGCTCACCACCTTCATTGACAGGGGATAATGAAAAACTGTTTTTT. The variable domain in full, completed from reference TRBV18 and TRBJ1-4, reads NAGVMQNPRHLVRRRGQEARLRCSPMKGHSHVYWYRQLPEEGLKFMVYLQKENIIDESGMPKERFSAEFPKEGPSILRIQQVVRGDSAAYFCASSPPSLTGDNEKLFFGSGTQLSVL.